This TCR beta chain was recovered during a study of shared clonotypes between healthy human individuals (TCRdb year 2020). As for the study more broadly: The cohort comprised two women and a few men aged 18 to 49 years. To increase sequencing depth and limit assay-specific biases, TCR repertoire library preparation and sequencing were carried out by different laboratories using diverse techniques. Per donor, leukapheresis produced somewhere between about 0.85 and 10 billion PBMCs. The study deeply sequenced blood TCR repertoires of several healthy adults to estimate repertoire size and the extent of clonotype sharing between individuals. For each donor, CD4 naive and CD4 memory were each run on three plates, CD8 naive on two plates, and CD8 memory on one plate.

Overall study results and their limits: Naive subsets generally had larger estimated clonotype richness than memory subsets did. Because the study included a small number of donors, the genetic and exposure-history diversity represented was limited. Compared with non-shared clonotypes, clonotypes shared by all four sorted-subset donors had higher generation probabilities. Rarefaction of sorted-subset datasets indicated incomplete sequencing despite the large sequencing depth. Sharing across several donors was observed for about 5% of naive CD4, 3% to 4% of naive CD8, 2% to 2.5% of memory CD4, and roughly 0.4% of memory CD8 clonotypes. Sampling was limited to blood, and TCR repertoires in tissue likely differ from TCR repertoires in blood. Based on pairwise subsampling, the degree of clonotype sharing among donors was expected to be affected by sequencing depth.

Using the deep immunoSEQ assay, TCR CDR3 regions were amplified from genomic DNA by multiplex PCR. For each cell subset, the extracted genomic DNA was distributed evenly across all wells of several immunoSEQ 96-well plates, and each plate served as one replicate. For sorted subsets, 150 to 200 ng genomic DNA, equal to tens of thousands of T cell genomes, was loaded into each replicate PCR. The purified libraries were quantified using a Qubit 3.0 fluorometer, sized with a Bioanalyzer 2100, and then quantified again using the KAPA Library Quantification kit. Every immunoSEQ 96-well plate was sequenced on a dedicated single-read 150-cycle Illumina NextSeq 550 flow cell. The authors processed their data as follows. The immunoSEQ output contained only junctional sequences without quality scores, so filtering could not match that applied to full-length reads. Sequences were annotated with PyIR, a Python wrapper for IgBLAST v1.9, and V/J genes and CDR3 were assigned using IMGT germline references. Any read was removed if the V/J assignment was weak (E-value above 1e-6), the CDR3 was missing, or the read contained stop codons, out-of-frame junctions, or ambiguous translated residues. V3J clonotypes were defined by identical inferred V gene, J gene, and CDR3 amino acid sequence. Percentage overlap between repertoires was calculated by dividing the number of shared unique clonotypes by the size of the smaller repertoire. RTK rarefaction, the Chao1 estimator, and Recon v2.1 estimates of unobserved clonotypes were used to assess repertoire richness. Generation probabilities were computed with OLGA for all TCRbeta clonotypes obtained by the gDNA method from four donors. The table was pulled from immuneACCESS by TCRdb, which kept in-frame rearrangements only. Such tables lose some clones; where checked, under half of the loss comes from unresolved V genes, and the rest has no known cause. The V and J calls and clone size were taken over from that table, and D and trimming were inferred from the DNA. This sample is represented by some 350,000 clones; about 74% of them were singletons. The ten largest account for about 9.3% of the sample.

The donors were healthy, HIV-negative adults with no recently reported acute infections or vaccinations. Only Caucasian adults living in Nashville, Tennessee, USA were represented among the donors. CD4+ T cells were enriched through magnetic negative selection, after which naive cells were positively selected on CD45RA and the remaining negative fraction served as the memory subset. After blood collection by leukapheresis, PBMCs were isolated using Ficoll-Histopaque density gradient centrifugation and then cryopreserved in the vapor phase of liquid nitrogen. Analytical flow cytometry was used to check the purity and quantity of each magnetically sorted T cell population. Genomic DNA was isolated from every sorted fraction and measured by UV absorbance on a Nanodrop 2000c. About this clone: Its antigen remains undetermined. Per-base quality was not reported, and no clone a single base away is much larger than it.

The clonotype originates from a man aged 25 to 40 in good health. Material: memory CD4+ T cells sorted from blood. The sample's cell subset or site, from its label and the paper: CD45RA-negative fraction.

CDR3 loop: CASSLGDSVEETQYF. The DNA sequence is as follows: TGTGCCAGCAGCTTGGGGGACTCGGTAGAAGAGACCCAGTACTTC. The sequence links TRBV5-4 to TRBJ2-5; TRBD2 is a weak D gene call, 6 bases matching. From cysteine to phenylalanine, the CDR3 is 15 amino acids long. Only CDR3 DNA remains: 45 bases, in frame from the first base. Trimming removed 0 bases from V and 3 bases from J, leaving 12 bases between the germline ends. As encoded in the germline V gene (reference sequence), CDR1 is SGHNT while CDR2 is YYREEE.